These 20 T cell receptor beta chains were sequenced from one sample in a study of OX40 agonist ivuxolimab in advanced cancers. Using immunoSEQ multiplex PCR, the repertoire was profiled, and TCRdb retains in-frame clones only, with some absent. The data show about 110,000 clones, over 75% seen once. The material sequenced was CD4+ or CD8+ T cells sorted from blood, taken in a trial of the OX40 agonist ivuxolimab. The receptors stem from an adult with an advanced solid tumor such as melanoma, head and neck, liver or kidney cancer.

The rearrangement uses TRBV11-3 and TRBJ2-1; 10 nucleotides line up with TRBD2. Germline V gene sequence: CDR1 SGHNT, CDR2 YENEEA. CDR3 length: 20 residues. The trim removed 5 bases at V and 6 bases at J, leaving 22 bases unmatched. CDR3 nucleotides: TGTGCCAGCAGCAGAGAGAGGGGGGCCAGAACTAGCGGGGCATTCAATGAGCAGTTCTTC. As protein: CASSRERGARTSGAFNEQFF.

The chain combines TRBV5-6 with TRBJ1-1, with a weak D call TRBD1 (5 bases). The CDR3 has 16 amino acids. V lost 2 bases to trimming and J lost 4 bases, with 18 bases between them. Germline-derived CDR1 and CDR2 are SGHDT and YYEEEE. The CDR3 bases are TGTGCCAGCAGCTTACCCTCGGGGGGGAGCGGCACTGAAGCTTTCTTT. Its protein product is CASSLPSGGSGTEAFF.

About this clone: Other DNA sequences in this sample translate to the same CDR3. The chain combines TRBV14 with TRBJ2-3, with D uncertain. Trimming removed 3 bases at V and 5 bases at J, with 9 bases between. Per germline, CDR1 SGHDN and CDR2 FVKESK. This CDR3 spans 13 amino acids. CDR3 loop: CASSQVIGDTQYF. The CDR3, as DNA: TGTGCCAGCAGCCAGGTAATAGGAGATACGCAGTATTTT. The entire variable domain, with the rest obtained from reference TRBV14 and TRBJ2-3, is as follows: EAGVTQFPSHSVIEKGQTVTLRCDPISGHDNLYWYRRVMGKEIKFLLHFVKESKQDESGMPNNRFLAERTGGTYSTLKVQPAELEDSGVYFCASSQVIGDTQYFGPGTRLTVL.

The chain uses TRBV6-5 and TRBJ1-6, with D perhaps matching TRBD1 (6 bases). This CDR3 comprises 14 residues. The V gene lost 6 bases and the J gene lost 9 bases, with 15 bases spanning the gap. Germline V gene sequence: CDR1 MNHEY, CDR2 SVGAGI. CDR3 nucleotides: TGTGCCAGCAGCCCACAGGGAATTGGTTCACCCCTCCACTTT. Translated: CASSPQGIGSPLHF.

The gene calls are TRBV9 and TRBJ2-5; 10 nucleotides align to TRBD2. J lost 4 bases, V lost 4 bases, and 7 bases had no gene match. The CDR3 loop spans 15 amino acids. CDR1 and CDR2 (germline): SGDLS, YYNGEE. In DNA form, the CDR3 reads TGTGCCAGCAGCCCCAAAGCGGGGGGGCCAGAGACCCAGTACTTC. It specifies CASSPKAGGPETQYF.

V and J are TRBV7-6 and TRBJ1-6; 7 bases fit TRBD1. V lost 5 bases, J lost 10 bases, and 8 bases stayed unmatched. Germline V lookup: CDR1 SGHVS, CDR2 FNYEAQ. The CDR3 consists of 14 residues. DNA of the CDR3: TGTGCCAGCAGCATGACAGGGAGCGAATCACCCCTCCACTTT. Amino acids: CASSMTGSESPLHF.

The chain recombines TRBV30 with TRBJ2-4, with TRBD1 identical over 8 bases. Germline V gene sequence: CDR1 GTSNPN, CDR2 SVGIG (reference sequence). The ends lost 2 bases at V and 6 bases at J; junction bases unmatched: 6. This CDR3 contains 14 residues. The CDR3 here is CAWSPQGARNIQYF. DNA for the CDR3: TGTGCCTGGAGTCCCCAGGGGGCGCGAAACATTCAGTACTTC.

This chain links TRBV4-3 with TRBJ2-7; possibly TRBD1 for D (6 bases). The CDR3 covers 18 residues. The V and J ends lost 0 bases and 2 bases respectively, with 20 bases between them. Per germline, CDR1 LGHNA and CDR2 YSLEER. The CDR3 DNA reads as TGCGCCAGCAGCCAAGAAATTTCAGTGGGGGCGAGGCCCTACGAGCAGTACTTC. Translation gives CASSQEISVGARPYEQYF.

V and J are TRBV18 and TRBJ1-3; the D gene is possibly TRBD1 (5 bases). The CDR3 spans 16 residues. Deletions cut 3 bases from V and 4 bases from J, with 16 bases between. Per germline, CDR1 KGHSH and CDR2 LQKENI. The CDR3 coding sequence is TGTGCCAGCTCACCCAGTACCCAGGGAGGAGGAAACACCATATATTTT. Its protein is CASSPSTQGGGNTIYF.

The chain is built from TRBV11-2 and TRBJ1-2; a possible D gene is TRBD1 (6 bases). The germline V gene has CDR1 SGHAT and CDR2 FQNNGV. Between the trimmed V and J ends, which lost 4 bases and 3 bases, there was a span of 15 bases. The CDR3 runs 15 residues. The CDR3 bases are TGTGCCAGCAGCTCCTACAGGGACCAGGACTATGGCTACACCTTC. Its translation: CASSSYRDQDYGYTF.

The rearrangement joins TRBV18 to TRBJ2-7; D is possibly TRBD2 (6 bases). The CDR3 contains 12 residues. Trimming pared 3 bases from V and 7 bases from J, leaving 10 bases between. Germline V lookup: CDR1 KGHSH, CDR2 LQKENI. Here the CDR3 reads CASSPEGREQYF. CDR3 DNA: TGTGCCAGCTCACCGGAGGGTAGGGAGCAGTACTTC. Drawing the rest from reference TRBV18 and TRBJ2-7, the complete variable domain is NAGVMQNPRHLVRRRGQEARLRCSPMKGHSHVYWYRQLPEEGLKFMVYLQKENIIDESGMPKERFSAEFPKEGPSILRIQQVVRGDSAAYFCASSPEGREQYFGPGTRLTVT.

J is TRBJ1-6 and V is TRBV6-5; D is possibly TRBD1 (6 bases). The CDR3 has 15 amino acids. Per germline, CDR1 MNHEY and CDR2 SVGAGI. V was trimmed by 0 bases and J by 8 bases, leaving 11 bases between them. CDR3 nucleotides: TGTGCCAGCAGTTACTCGTGGAAGGGGGATTCACCCCTCCACTTT. Translating it yields CASSYSWKGDSPLHF.

DNA for the CDR3: TGTGCCATCAGTGGCGGGGGAACCGGGGAGCTGTTTTTT. Protein: CAISGGGTGELFF. The chain has TRBV10-3 and TRBJ2-2; 7 bases are a match to TRBD2. V gave up 4 bases and J gave up 5 bases; unmatched junction bases: 1. Germline V CDR1 and CDR2: ENHRY, SYGVKD. The CDR3 sequence is 13 residues long.

This chain connects TRBV28 to TRBJ2-5; unclear D gene. CDR1 MDHEN and CDR2 SYDVKM come from the germline V gene. This CDR3 is built from 11 residues. With 3 bases removed from V and 5 bases from J, the gap between germline ends came to 4 bases. The CDR3 region has the DNA TGTGCCAGCAGTTTGGGGGAGACCCAGTACTTC. Residues: CASSLGETQYF.

The J gene is TRBJ1-2, the V gene TRBV5-1; D might be TRBD1 (5 bases). CDR3 size: 16 residues. Germline V gene data show CDR1 as SGHRS and CDR2 as YFSETQ. V was trimmed by 5 bases and J by 1 base, leaving 18 bases between them. CDR3 DNA: TGCGCCAGCAGTTCTATTGGAGGGGCGAGTAACTATGGCTACACCTTC. Its protein is CASSSIGGASNYGYTF.

The chain uses TRBV14 and TRBJ1-3; D gene ambiguous. The V and J ends lost 2 bases and 8 bases respectively, with 10 bases between them. The CDR3 consists of 13 residues. Germline assignment: CDR1 SGHDN and CDR2 FVKESK. The CDR3 DNA sequence: TGTGCCAGCAGCCAACAGATAAGCGACACCATATATTTT. It is translated as CASSQQISDTIYF. Filled out from reference TRBV14 and TRBJ1-3, the complete variable domain reads EAGVTQFPSHSVIEKGQTVTLRCDPISGHDNLYWYRRVMGKEIKFLLHFVKESKQDESGMPNNRFLAERTGGTYSTLKVQPAELEDSGVYFCASSQQISDTIYFGEGSWLTVV.

This chain uses TRBV20-1 with TRBJ1-3; D call uncertain. This CDR3 comprises 11 residues. Germline V gene sequence: CDR1 DFQATT, CDR2 SNEGSKA (reference sequence). Trimming removed 7 bases at V and 0 bases at J, with 4 bases between. As DNA, the CDR3 is TGCAGTGGGGACTCTGGAAACACCATATATTTT. This sequence encodes CSGDSGNTIYF.

This chain uses TRBV7-9 with TRBJ1-1; the match to TRBD1 covers 10 bases. J gave up 10 bases and V 4 bases, and 9 bases lay outside the gene matches. Germline V gives CDR1 SEHNR, CDR2 FQNEAQ (reference sequence). The CDR3 has 14 amino acids. CDR3 coding DNA: TGTGCCAGCAGCTCACCGGACAGGGGGGTCGGAGCTTTCTTT. Protein product: CASSSPDRGVGAFF.

This chain joins TRBV6-5 and TRBJ2-2; D is perhaps TRBD1 or TRBD2 (6 bases each). The CDR3 has 15 residues. Trimming left V 4 bases short and J 1 base short, with 10 bases between. Germline values: CDR1 MNHEY, CDR2 SVGAGI. The CDR3 DNA sequence: TGTGCCAGCAGTTTACAGGGAGGGAACACCGGGGAGCTGTTTTTT. Residues: CASSLQGGNTGELFF.

The V and J genes are TRBV28 and TRBJ1-5, with unresolved D. The CDR3 is 18 residues long. Germline CDR1 and CDR2: MDHEN and SYDVKM. Trimming left V 1 base short and J 7 bases short, with 23 bases between. The CDR3 reads CASSLSGRPQRGKQPQHF. DNA for the CDR3: TGTGCCAGCAGTTTATCAGGAAGGCCCCAGCGGGGTAAACAGCCCCAGCATTTT.